Each of the 10 T cell receptor beta chains below was sequenced from the same sample in a study of shared clonotypes between healthy human individuals. Sequencing was performed with immunoSEQ multiplex PCR; in TCRdb, only in-frame clones are kept and a portion is missing. The table includes under 2.5 million clones, approximately 90% detected once. Sequencing was performed on naive CD4+ T cells from PBMCs. Subset noted: CD45RA+ positively selected. These TCRs come from a man younger than 35 in good health. Some clones in this sample may be carry-over from other donors' samples.

V is TRBV28 and J is TRBJ2-2, with 7 nucleotides matching TRBD1. The V gene end was trimmed by 9 bases and the J gene end by 1 base; junction bases not matched to a gene: 11. The CDR3 is 16 residues long. Germline CDR1 is MDHEN and CDR2 is SYDVKM. The CDR3 nucleotides read TGTGCCAGTCACATTTCCGGGACAGAGAACACCGGGGAGCTGTTTTTT. This gives the protein CASHISGTENTGELFF.

About this clone itself: The sample contains more than one DNA sequence encoding this CDR3. The rearrangement links TRBV7-9 to TRBJ1-3; TRBD1 aligns across 9 bases. Germline CDR1 reads SEHNR; CDR2 reads FQNEAQ (reference sequence). The J segment lost 2 bases and the V segment lost 4 bases, leaving 3 bases of the junction unmatched. This CDR3 has 15 residues. The CDR3 protein is CASSSTGGTGNTIYF. CDR3 nucleotide sequence: TGTGCCAGCAGCTCGACAGGGGGGACTGGAAACACCATATATTTT. Full variable domain (remainder filled in from reference TRBV7-9 and TRBJ1-3): DTGVSQNPRHKITKRGQNVTFRCDPISEHNRLYWYRQTLGQGPEFLTYFQNEAQLEKSRLLSDRFSAERPKGSFSTLEIQRTEQGDSAMYLCASSSTGGTGNTIYFGEGSWLTVV.

The V call is TRBV29-1, the J call TRBJ1-2; D not certain. This CDR3 has 12 amino acids. Trimming pared 8 bases from V and 0 bases from J, leaving 10 bases between. Germline values: CDR1 SQVTM, CDR2 ANQGSEA. CDR3 nucleotides: TGCAGCTTTAGGACGGCTAACTATGGCTACACCTTC. This translates into CSFRTANYGYTF.

The CDR3 here is CAWTQGPNQPQHF. The CDR3 DNA reads TGTGCCTGGACACAGGGCCCCAATCAGCCCCAGCATTTT. The J gene is TRBJ1-5, the V gene TRBV30, with TRBD1 as a possible D gene (6 bases). V was trimmed by 4 bases and J by 3 bases, leaving 10 bases between them. The germline V gene encodes CDR1 GTSNPN and CDR2 SVGIG (reference sequence). This CDR3 region has 13 residues.

The V and J genes are TRBV28 and TRBJ2-7; D not certain. Trimming left V 7 bases short and J 1 base short, with 17 bases between. CDR1 is MDHEN and CDR2 is SYDVKM in the germline V gene. This CDR3 has 15 residues. The CDR3 DNA follows: TGTGCCAGCAAGAAGGGCTCTTTAGGTTCCTACGAGCAGTACTTC. Amino acid sequence: CASKKGSLGSYEQYF.

This chain uses TRBV6-5 with TRBJ2-7, with D possibly matching TRBD2 (5 bases). Trimming took off 0 bases at V and 2 bases at J, with 11 bases between the two ends. CDR1 is MNHEY and CDR2 is SVGAGI in the germline V gene. The CDR3 covers 15 residues. The CDR3 reads CASSYSGNPTYEQYF. For the CDR3, the DNA is TGTGCCAGCAGTTACTCCGGGAATCCTACCTACGAGCAGTACTTC.

The chain recombines TRBV7-2 with TRBJ1-2, with TRBD1 identical over 7 bases. The V segment lost 5 bases and the J segment 3 bases; nucleotides outside the gene matches: 9. CDR1 and CDR2 (germline): SGHTA, FQGNSA. This CDR3 is built from 15 residues. Written as DNA, the CDR3 is TGTGCCAGCAGCCCATCAATAGGACAGGACTATGGCTACACCTTC. Translating it yields CASSPSIGQDYGYTF.

The chain carries TRBV28 and TRBJ2-7; maybe TRBD1 (5 bases). V lost 5 bases, J lost 4 bases, and 9 bases lay in between. The length of the CDR3 is 12 residues. Germline V gene lookup returns CDR1 MDHEN and CDR2 SYDVKM. For the CDR3, the DNA is TGTGCCAGCAGTGATTACAGGTACGAGCAGTACTTC. It is translated as CASSDYRYEQYF.

As to this clone: Other DNA sequences in this specimen translate into the identical CDR3. V usage is TRBV5-4 and J usage is TRBJ1-5, with no clear D. CDR1 and CDR2 (germline): SGHNT, YYREEE (reference sequence). This CDR3 region has 12 residues. V lost 0 bases and J 7 bases, leaving 5 bases between the germline ends. The CDR3 coding sequence is TGTGCCAGCAGCTTGGACAGACAGCCCCAGCATTTT. Translation gives CASSLDRQPQHF.

Concerning this clone: Additional DNA sequences in this sample encode the identical CDR3. The rearrangement uses TRBV18 and TRBJ1-5; D is ambiguous. The CDR3 is 14 residues long. Germline V CDR1 and CDR2: KGHSH, LQKENI. V lost 2 bases and J 0 bases, leaving 5 bases between the germline ends. In DNA, the CDR3 is TGTGCCAGCTCACCAGGTTCTAGCAATCAGCCCCAGCATTTT. It codes for CASSPGSSNQPQHF. Filled out from reference TRBV18 and TRBJ1-5, the complete variable domain reads NAGVMQNPRHLVRRRGQEARLRCSPMKGHSHVYWYRQLPEEGLKFMVYLQKENIIDESGMPKERFSAEFPKEGPSILRIQQVVRGDSAAYFCASSPGSSNQPQHFGDGTRLSIL.